This T cell receptor (beta chain) was recorded in a study of glioma-infiltrating T cells after dendritic cell vaccination (dated by TCRdb to the mid-2010s). General notes on the study: The cohort comprised about 15 glioblastoma patients from Phase I and II dendritic cell vaccination trials, 9 newly diagnosed and 6 with recurrent disease. Deep sequencing of TCR beta CDR3 regions was used to quantify tumor-infiltrating lymphocyte content and compare tumor and blood repertoires in dendritic cell-vaccinated glioblastoma patients. Patients received three intradermal dendritic cell vaccine injections at biweekly intervals in the arm below the axilla. The vaccine consisted of monocyte-derived dendritic cells cultured seven to eight days with IL-4 and GM-CSF, then pulsed overnight with autologous tumor lysate. Survival after dendritic cell vaccination was correlated with TCR sequencing metrics, such as TIL content and the overlap between tumor and blood repertoires. Patients received autologous tumor lysate-pulsed dendritic cell vaccination between about 2002 and 2013. The investigation overall reported the following: TCR clonality showed no direct relationship with survival, which suggests that a diverse polyclonal response may matter. The cohort was small and heterogeneous, only a few patients had full blood and tumor sets, and even fewer had initial-recurrent tumor pairs. After dendritic cell vaccination, a higher estimated pretreatment TIL content predicted longer time to progression and longer overall survival. The three-group TCR overlap response model was characterized as speculative, and prospective validation of the model was stated to be required.

To be selected, patients needed enough residual fresh-frozen tumor tissue and more than two years of available survival data. Molecular status otherwise varied across the glioblastoma patients, but none of them carried an isocitrate dehydrogenase mutation. PBMC were collected before vaccination, two weeks after the third vaccination, and at tumor progression when it occurred. The Qiagen DNeasy Blood extraction Kit was used for extraction of genomic DNA. A word on this clone: Its recognized antigen is unknown. The sample holds no much larger clone one base away, and base qualities are not on file.

Using the immunoSEQ assay, TCRB CDR3 regions were amplified from about 1.9 micrograms of genomic DNA, or from all available DNA when less than that was on hand. The multiplex PCR employed 60 forward primers targeting TCR V beta segments and 13 reverse primers targeting J beta segments. To estimate the number of reads per starting template, synthetic control templates were added to each sample at limiting dilution. Sequencing produced 87 bp reads on the Illumina HiSeq System. Under the source paper's analysis protocol: To remove PCR and sequencing errors, closely related sequences were merged with a nearest neighbor algorithm. TCR overlap was measured as the percentage of unique tumor TCR beta sequences also present in the same patient's peripheral blood. The table was pulled from immuneACCESS by TCRdb, which kept in-frame rearrangements only. Such tables lose some clones; where checked, under half of the loss comes from unresolved V genes, and the rest has no known cause. From that table come the V and J calls and clone size; the DNA was used to work out D and trimming. The sample contains tens of thousands of clones, roughly 79% of them found a single time. The biggest ten clones account for 7.9% of the sample.

The sequence derives from a human donor with glioblastoma. The sample consisted of blood, taken before dendritic cell vaccination.

DNA sequence: TGTGCCAGCAGCAGGGGACAGGGGATTATCTATGGCTACACCTTC. It specifies CASSRGQGIIYGYTF. The chain is encoded by TRBV5-8 joined to TRBJ1-2, and 10 junctional nucleotides match TRBD1. The germline V gene specifies SGHTS as CDR1 and YDEGEE as CDR2. V is cut back by 4 bases and J by 4 bases, with 7 bases in the junction unmatched. The CDR3 measures 15 amino acids from cysteine to phenylalanine. The read is trimmed to its CDR3 DNA, 45 bases read in frame from base 1.